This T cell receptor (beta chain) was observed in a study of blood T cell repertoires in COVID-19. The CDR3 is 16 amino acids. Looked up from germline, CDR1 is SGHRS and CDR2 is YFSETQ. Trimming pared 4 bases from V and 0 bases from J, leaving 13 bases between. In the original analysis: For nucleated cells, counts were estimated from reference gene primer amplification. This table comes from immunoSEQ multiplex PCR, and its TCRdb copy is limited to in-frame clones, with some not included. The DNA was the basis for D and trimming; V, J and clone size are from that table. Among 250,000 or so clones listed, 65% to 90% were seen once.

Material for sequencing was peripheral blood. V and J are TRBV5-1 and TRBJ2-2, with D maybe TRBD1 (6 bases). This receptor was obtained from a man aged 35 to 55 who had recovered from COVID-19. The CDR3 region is CASSKTQGSNTGELFF. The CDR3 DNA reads TGCGCCAGCAGCAAGACACAGGGATCGAACACCGGGGAGCTGTTTTTT.